The 18 T cell receptor beta chains below come from one sample, sequenced in a study of cytomegalovirus exposure and HLA in healthy donors. The study ran its PCR with 60 Vbeta and 13 Jbeta primers. Sequencing was performed with immunoSEQ multiplex PCR; in TCRdb, only in-frame clones are kept and a portion is missing. The table records about 120,000 clones, 78% of them present only once. Sequenced sample: PBMCs. These receptors were taken from a woman aged 25-40 years in good health and CMV-seropositive.

In its sample, this clone was seen a few times. The chain employs TRBV9 and TRBJ2-2; 9 positions agree with TRBD2. V trimming: 5 bases; J trimming: 5 bases; junction bases outside the gene matches: 10. CDR3 length equals 16 residues. Germline V CDR1 and CDR2: SGDLS, YYNGEE. CDR3 protein: CASRPGAGGRTGELFF. The CDR3 region has the DNA TGTGCCAGCAGGCCCGGGGCGGGGGGGCGGACCGGGGAGCTGTTTTTT.

With respect to this clone: One junction end does not reproduce the germline sequence, and a read error may be involved. The genes are TRBV2 and TRBJ1-1; 8 nucleotides agree with TRBD1. This CDR3 is 14 amino acids long. Germline lookup yields CDR1 SNHLY and CDR2 FYNNEI. CDR3 residues: CACSEGNRGSVAFF. The CDR3 DNA reads as TGTGCCTGCAGTGAAGGGAACAGGGGGAGTGTGGCTTTCTTT. Combining the CDR3 with reference TRBV2 and TRBJ1-1 gives the whole variable domain EPEVTQTPSHQVTQMGQEVILRCVPISNHLYFYWYRQILGQKVEFLVSFYNNEISEKSEIFDDQFSVERPDGSNFTLKIRSTKLEDSAMYFCACSEGNRGSVAFFGQGTRLTVV.

In this sample, this clone turned up a few times. The rearrangement links TRBV7-3 to TRBJ2-5, with D possibly being TRBD2 (6 bases). This CDR3 has 14 amino acids. Germline-derived CDR1 and CDR2 are SGHTA and FQGTGA. V lost 3 bases to trimming and J lost 7 bases, with 15 bases between them. The DNA of the CDR3 is TGTGCCAGCAGCTTGACGGGGGACGTGGGGACCCAGTACTTC. Translating it yields CASSLTGDVGTQYF.

The chain has TRBV9 and TRBJ2-3; no clear D. Trimming removed 0 bases from V and 6 bases from J, with 5 bases in between. The CDR3 length is 12 residues. In germline, CDR1 is SGDLS, CDR2 YYNGEE. CDR3 in amino acids: CASSVVEDTQYF. Written as DNA, the CDR3 is TGTGCCAGCAGCGTAGTGGAGGATACGCAGTATTTT.

This chain connects TRBV5-1 to TRBJ1-3; 7 positions agree with TRBD1. The CDR3 loop spans 13 amino acids. The trim removed 7 bases at V and 4 bases at J, leaving 5 bases unmatched. In germline, CDR1 is SGHRS, CDR2 YFSETQ. The DNA of the CDR3 is TGCGCCAGCTCTACAGGGGACGGAAACACCATATATTTT. This encodes CASSTGDGNTIYF.

The chain recombines TRBV9 with TRBJ2-3; 7 bases are shared with TRBD2. The CDR3 is 15 residues long. Germline lookup yields CDR1 SGDLS and CDR2 YYNGEE. Germline trimming cut 0 bases from V and 0 bases from J; bases unmatched to any gene: 1. Here the CDR3 DNA reads TGTGCCAGCAGCGTAGTCGGGGGGAGCACAGATACGCAGTATTTT. Its protein product is CASSVVGGSTDTQYF.

V is TRBV29-1 and J is TRBJ1-1, with D unclear. V gave up 5 bases and J gave up 8 bases, with 15 bases separating them. The CDR3 has 12 residues. CDR1 is SQVTM, CDR2 ANQGSEA, per germline. CDR3 residues: CSVSSDGVEAFF. The CDR3 region has the DNA TGCAGCGTTTCTTCCGACGGGGTGGAAGCTTTCTTT.

A single count supports this clone. The V and J genes are TRBV28 and TRBJ2-7; D might be TRBD2 (6 bases). The CDR3 length is 13 residues. V dropped 7 bases and J dropped 7 bases, with 17 bases sitting between them. CDR1 and CDR2 from the germline V gene are MDHEN and SYDVKM. The DNA of the CDR3 is TGTGCCAGCATAGCCGGGACTTTTAAAGAGCAGTACTTC. Translating it yields CASIAGTFKEQYF.

This clone was recorded only once. This chain joins TRBV5-1 and TRBJ1-6; a possible D gene is TRBD1 (5 bases). V lost 3 bases, J lost 6 bases, and 7 bases lay in between. Germline-derived CDR1 and CDR2 are SGHRS and YFSETQ. There are 13 residues in the CDR3. DNA of the CDR3: TGCGCCAGCAGCTCAGACAGTAATTCACCCCTCCACTTT. Translated: CASSSDSNSPLHF.

The rearrangement joins TRBV28 to TRBJ2-7; 10 bases match TRBD1. V gave up 6 bases and J gave up 2 bases; unmatched junction bases: 7. Per germline, CDR1 MDHEN and CDR2 SYDVKM. The CDR3 sequence is 15 residues long. For the CDR3, the DNA is TGTGCCAGCAGACTCCGGGACAGGGGAACCTACGAGCAGTACTTC. Its translation: CASRLRDRGTYEQYF.

The chain joins TRBV12-2 to TRBJ1-1; the table's D call, TRBD1, has no DNA check behind it. TRBV12-2 is noted as a pseudogene. The length of the CDR3 is 16 residues. The CDR3 nucleotides read TGTGCAAGTCGCTTAGCCATGACAGGGATGAACACTGAAGCTTTCTTT. As protein: CASRLAMTGMNTEAFF.

The V and J genes are TRBV19 and TRBJ1-6, with TRBD1 as a possible D gene (5 bases). Germline values: CDR1 LNHDA, CDR2 SQIVND (reference sequence). Trimming removed 2 bases at V and 5 bases at J, with 10 bases between. The CDR3 has 15 residues. The CDR3 bases are TGTGCCAGTAGTATATCTCGGGGGGATAATTCACCCCTCCACTTT. Its translation is CASSISRGDNSPLHF.

This clone was observed a handful of times. V gene TRBV7-2 combines with J gene TRBJ1-5; 7 bases match TRBD1. V shed 5 bases and J 7 bases; nucleotides not matched to a gene: 5. CDR1 is SGHTA, CDR2 FQGNSA, per germline. The CDR3 has 13 amino acids. CDR3 amino acids: CASSRDRVQPQHF. CDR3 DNA: TGTGCCAGCAGCAGAGACAGGGTGCAGCCCCAGCATTTT. The variable domain in full, with the rest retrieved from reference TRBV7-2 and TRBJ1-5, is GAGVSQSPSNKVTEKGKDVELRCDPISGHTALYWYRQSLGQGLEFLIYFQGNSAPDKSGLPSDRFSAERTGGSVSTLTIQRTQQEDSAVYLCASSRDRVQPQHFGDGTRLSIL.

The rearrangement uses TRBV19 and TRBJ2-2; D may be TRBD1 (7 bases). Germline CDR1 reads LNHDA; CDR2 reads SQIVND (reference sequence). CDR3 length equals 14 residues. V was shortened by 9 bases and J by 1 base, with 12 bases between the two germline ends. The CDR3 protein is CASHRGGNTGELFF. The CDR3 DNA follows: TGTGCCAGCCACAGGGGAGGGAACACCGGGGAGCTGTTTTTT.

J is TRBJ2-1 and V is TRBV2; 9 nucleotides agree with TRBD1. V dropped 7 bases and J dropped 7; count of bases not matched to a gene: 8. The germline gives CDR1 SNHLY, CDR2 FYNNEI. CDR3 length equals 14 residues. The CDR3 loop is CASTRDRAGNEQFF. CDR3 DNA sequence: TGTGCCAGCACCCGGGACAGGGCCGGGAATGAGCAGTTCTTC.

The V gene is TRBV2, the J gene TRBJ1-5; 11 nucleotides align to TRBD1. There are 15 residues in the CDR3. J was trimmed by 7 bases and V by 7 bases; bases with no gene match: 9. The germline V gene has CDR1 SNHLY and CDR2 FYNNEI. CDR3 nucleotide sequence: TGTGCCAGCAACCAAGGACAGGGGGCTAGGCAGCCCCAGCATTTT. This codes for CASNQGQGARQPQHF. Drawing the rest from reference TRBV2 and TRBJ1-5, the complete variable domain is EPEVTQTPSHQVTQMGQEVILRCVPISNHLYFYWYRQILGQKVEFLVSFYNNEISEKSEIFDDQFSVERPDGSNFTLKIRSTKLEDSAMYFCASNQGQGARQPQHFGDGTRLSIL.

This sequence joins TRBV2 and TRBJ2-2; 12 nucleotides line up with TRBD2. The CDR3 has 17 residues. Germline CDR1 reads SNHLY; CDR2 reads FYNNEI. With V trimmed by 2 bases and J by 6 bases, 7 bases remained unmatched. Written as DNA, the CDR3 is TGTGCCAGCAGTGAACAGTTTTCTAGCGGGGGGGCCGGGGAGCTGTTTTTT. Protein: CASSEQFSSGGAGELFF.

The chain carries TRBV5-6 and TRBJ1-3, with TRBD1 as a possible D gene (5 bases). Germline V gene lookup returns CDR1 SGHDT and CDR2 YYEEEE. The CDR3 has 16 amino acids. V was pared by 2 bases and J by 1 base, with 13 bases between. CDR3 DNA sequence: TGTGCCAGCAGCTTTGACAGATCCCCATCTGGAAACACCATATATTTT. Its protein product is CASSFDRSPSGNTIYF.